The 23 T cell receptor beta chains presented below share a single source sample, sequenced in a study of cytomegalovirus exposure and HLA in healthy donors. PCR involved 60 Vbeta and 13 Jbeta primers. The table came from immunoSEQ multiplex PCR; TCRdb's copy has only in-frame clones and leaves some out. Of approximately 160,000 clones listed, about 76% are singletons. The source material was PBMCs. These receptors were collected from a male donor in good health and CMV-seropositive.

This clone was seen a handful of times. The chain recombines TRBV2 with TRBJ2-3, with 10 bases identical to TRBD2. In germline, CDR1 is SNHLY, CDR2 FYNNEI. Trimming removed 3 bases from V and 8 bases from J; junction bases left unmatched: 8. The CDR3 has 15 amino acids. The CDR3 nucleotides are TGTGCCAGCAGTGATGGGAGGGCTAGCGGGGGTACGCAGTATTTT. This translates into CASSDGRASGGTQYF.

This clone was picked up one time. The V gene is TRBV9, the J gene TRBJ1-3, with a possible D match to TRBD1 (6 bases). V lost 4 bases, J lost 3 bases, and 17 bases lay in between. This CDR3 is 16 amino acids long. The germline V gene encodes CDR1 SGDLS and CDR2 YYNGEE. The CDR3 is CASSPTGQFDGNTIYF. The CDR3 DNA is TGTGCCAGCAGCCCTACTGGACAGTTTGATGGAAACACCATATATTTT. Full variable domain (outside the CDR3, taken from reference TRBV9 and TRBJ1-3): DSGVTQTPKHLITATGQRVTLRCSPRSGDLSVYWYQQSLDQGLQFLIQYYNGEERAKGNILERFSAQQFPDLHSELNLSSLELGDSALYFCASSPTGQFDGNTIYFGEGSWLTVV.

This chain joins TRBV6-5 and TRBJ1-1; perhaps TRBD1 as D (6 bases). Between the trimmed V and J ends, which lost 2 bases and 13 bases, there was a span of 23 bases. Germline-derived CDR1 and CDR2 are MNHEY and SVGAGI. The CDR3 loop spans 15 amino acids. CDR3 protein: CASSYASGTIHVGFF. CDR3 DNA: TGTGCCAGCAGTTACGCATCCGGGACAATCCACGTGGGTTTCTTT.

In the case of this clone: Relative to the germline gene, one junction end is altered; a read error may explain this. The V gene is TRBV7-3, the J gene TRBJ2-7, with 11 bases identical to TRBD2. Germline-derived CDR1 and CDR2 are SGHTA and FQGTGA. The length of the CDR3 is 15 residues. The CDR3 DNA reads TGTGTCAGCAGCCGATCTAGCGGGGGGAACTACGAGCAGTACTTC. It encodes CVSSRSSGGNYEQYF.

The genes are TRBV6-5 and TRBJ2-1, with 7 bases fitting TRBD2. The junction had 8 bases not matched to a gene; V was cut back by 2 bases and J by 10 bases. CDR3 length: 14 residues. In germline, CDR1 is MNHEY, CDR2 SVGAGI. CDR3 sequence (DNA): TGTGCCAGCAGTTACCGATCACCTAGCGGAGAGCAGTTCTTC. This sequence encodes CASSYRSPSGEQFF.

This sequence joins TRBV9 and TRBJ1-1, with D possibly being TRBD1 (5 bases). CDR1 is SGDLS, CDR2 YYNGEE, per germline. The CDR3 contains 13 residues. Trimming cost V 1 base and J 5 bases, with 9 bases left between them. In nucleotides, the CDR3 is TGTGCCAGCAGCGTAAACGGGGGGACTGAAGCTTTCTTT. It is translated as CASSVNGGTEAFF. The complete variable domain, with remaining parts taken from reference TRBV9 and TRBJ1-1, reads DSGVTQTPKHLITATGQRVTLRCSPRSGDLSVYWYQQSLDQGLQFLIQYYNGEERAKGNILERFSAQQFPDLHSELNLSSLELGDSALYFCASSVNGGTEAFFGQGTRLTVV.

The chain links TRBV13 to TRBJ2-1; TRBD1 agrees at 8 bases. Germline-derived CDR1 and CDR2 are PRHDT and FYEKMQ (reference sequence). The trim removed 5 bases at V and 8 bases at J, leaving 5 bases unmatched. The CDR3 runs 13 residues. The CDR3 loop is CASSVPGGHEQFF. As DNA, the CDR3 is TGTGCCAGCAGCGTACCAGGGGGCCATGAGCAGTTCTTC.

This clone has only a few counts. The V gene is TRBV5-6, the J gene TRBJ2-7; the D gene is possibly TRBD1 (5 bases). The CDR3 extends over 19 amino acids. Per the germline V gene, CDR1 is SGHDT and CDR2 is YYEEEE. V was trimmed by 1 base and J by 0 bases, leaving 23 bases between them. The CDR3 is CASSLTRMGRQPSSYEQYF. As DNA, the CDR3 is TGTGCCAGCAGCTTGACCCGGATGGGTAGACAGCCGAGCTCCTACGAGCAGTACTTC.

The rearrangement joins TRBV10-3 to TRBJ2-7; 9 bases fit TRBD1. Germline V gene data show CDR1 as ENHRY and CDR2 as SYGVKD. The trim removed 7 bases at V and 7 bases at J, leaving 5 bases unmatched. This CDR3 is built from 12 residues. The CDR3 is CAIKQGATEQYF. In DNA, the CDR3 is TGTGCCATCAAACAGGGGGCCACAGAGCAGTACTTC.

CDR3 loop: CAWSGGSQYF. DNA for the CDR3: TGTGCCTGGAGCGGGGGGAGCCAGTACTTC. V and J are TRBV30 and TRBJ2-5; 7 nucleotides agree with TRBD2. V gave up 3 bases and J gave up 10 bases; unmatched junction bases: 2. In germline, CDR1 is GTSNPN, CDR2 SVGIG (reference sequence). This CDR3 has 10 amino acids.

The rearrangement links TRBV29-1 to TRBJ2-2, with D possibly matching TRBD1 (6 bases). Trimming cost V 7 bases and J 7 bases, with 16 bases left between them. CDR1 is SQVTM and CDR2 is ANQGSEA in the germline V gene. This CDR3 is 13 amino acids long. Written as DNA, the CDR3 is TGCAGCGGGGGGCCTCGGACGGGCGGGGAGCTGTTTTTT. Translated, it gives CSGGPRTGGELFF.

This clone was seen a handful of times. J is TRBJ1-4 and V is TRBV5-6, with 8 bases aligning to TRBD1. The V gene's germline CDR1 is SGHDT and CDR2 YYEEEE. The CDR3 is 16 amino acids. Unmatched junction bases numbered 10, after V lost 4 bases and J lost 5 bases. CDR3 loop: CASSQGPGTGNEKLFF. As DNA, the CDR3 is TGTGCCAGCAGCCAAGGCCCGGGGACAGGCAATGAAAAACTGTTTTTT.

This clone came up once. The chain's CDR3 is CASSQSLTECDYGYTF. CDR3 in DNA: TGCGCCAGCAGTCAATCCCTGACAGAATGCGACTATGGCTACACCTTC. The J gene is TRBJ1-2, the V gene TRBV23-1, with D maybe TRBD1 (5 bases). TRBV23-1 is given ORF status, its function remaining uncertain. V lost 0 bases, J lost 3 bases, and 14 bases lay in between. This CDR3 contains 16 residues.

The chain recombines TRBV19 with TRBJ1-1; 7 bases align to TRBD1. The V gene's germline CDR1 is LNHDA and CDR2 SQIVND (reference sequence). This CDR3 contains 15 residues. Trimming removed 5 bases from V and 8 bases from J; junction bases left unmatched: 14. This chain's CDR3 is CASSGGTVFRREAFF. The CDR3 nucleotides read TGTGCCAGTAGTGGGGGGACAGTTTTTAGGCGGGAAGCTTTCTTT.

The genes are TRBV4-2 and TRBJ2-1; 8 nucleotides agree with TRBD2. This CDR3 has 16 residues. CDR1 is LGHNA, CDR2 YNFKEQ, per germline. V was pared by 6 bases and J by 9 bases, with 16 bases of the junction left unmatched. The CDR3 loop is CASRYTGGRQAAEQFF. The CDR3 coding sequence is TGTGCCAGCAGGTATACGGGGGGGCGTCAGGCAGCTGAGCAGTTCTTC.

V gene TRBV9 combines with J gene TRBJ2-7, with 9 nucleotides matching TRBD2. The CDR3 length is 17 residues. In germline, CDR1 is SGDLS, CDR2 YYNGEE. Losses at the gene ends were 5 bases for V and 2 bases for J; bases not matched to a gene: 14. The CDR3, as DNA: TGTGCCAGCAGGGGGGGACCTATAGCGGGGGCCACCTACGAGCAGTACTTC. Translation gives CASRGGPIAGATYEQYF.

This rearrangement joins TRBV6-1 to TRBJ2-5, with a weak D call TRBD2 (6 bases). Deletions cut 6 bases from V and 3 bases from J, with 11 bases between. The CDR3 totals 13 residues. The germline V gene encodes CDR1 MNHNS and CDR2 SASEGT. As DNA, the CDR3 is TGTGCCAGCAGGCGGGGCGGGGAAGAGACCCAGTACTTC. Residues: CASRRGGEETQYF.

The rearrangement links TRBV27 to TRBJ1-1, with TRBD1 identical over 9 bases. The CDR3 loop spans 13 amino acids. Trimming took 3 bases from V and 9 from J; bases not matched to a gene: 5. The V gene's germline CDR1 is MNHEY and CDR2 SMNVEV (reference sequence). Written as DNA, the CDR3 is TGTGCCAGCAGTTTCGGACAGGGGTCCCAAGCTTTCTTT. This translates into CASSFGQGSQAFF.

CDR3 nucleotides: TGTGCCAGCAGTGGACGGGGAGGAGGCTACACCTTC. Protein sequence: CASSGRGGGYTF. V gene TRBV6-1 combines with J gene TRBJ1-2; D ambiguous. V was cut by 4 bases and J by 8 bases, with 11 bases left in between. CDR1 MNHNS and CDR2 SASEGT come from the germline V gene. CDR3 length: 12 amino acids.

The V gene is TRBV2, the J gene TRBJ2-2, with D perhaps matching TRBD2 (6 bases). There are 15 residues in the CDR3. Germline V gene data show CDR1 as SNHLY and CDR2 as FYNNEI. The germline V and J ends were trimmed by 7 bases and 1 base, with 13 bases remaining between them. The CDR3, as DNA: TGTGCCAGCACCCCCGGGCGGGGGAACACCGGGGAGCTGTTTTTT. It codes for CASTPGRGNTGELFF.

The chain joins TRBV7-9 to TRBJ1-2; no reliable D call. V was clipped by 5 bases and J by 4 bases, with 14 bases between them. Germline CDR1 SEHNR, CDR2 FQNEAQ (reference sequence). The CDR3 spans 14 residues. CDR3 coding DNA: TGTGCCAGCAGCCTAGGAGCGGAAACCTATGGCTACACCTTC. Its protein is CASSLGAETYGYTF.

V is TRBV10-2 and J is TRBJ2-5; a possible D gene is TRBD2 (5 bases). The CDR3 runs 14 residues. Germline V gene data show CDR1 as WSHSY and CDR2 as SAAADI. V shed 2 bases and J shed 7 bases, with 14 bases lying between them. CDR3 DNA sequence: TGCGCCAGCAGTGAGCTAGCCGGCTCAGGGACCCAGTACTTC. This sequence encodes CASSELAGSGTQYF.

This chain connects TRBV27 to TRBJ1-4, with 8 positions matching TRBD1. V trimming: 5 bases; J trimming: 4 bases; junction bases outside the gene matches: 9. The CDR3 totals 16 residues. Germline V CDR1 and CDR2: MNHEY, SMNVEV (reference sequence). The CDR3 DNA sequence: TGTGCCAGCAGTGCTCAGCAGGGGGCCATTAATGAAAAACTGTTTTTT. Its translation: CASSAQQGAINEKLFF.